These 18 T cell receptor beta chains were all obtained from the same sample, sequenced in a study of blood T cell repertoires in COVID-19. Sequenced by immunoSEQ multiplex PCR; TCRdb stores in-frame clones only, minus some. The table shows over 250,000 clones, with roughly 85% occurring only once. The specimen was peripheral blood. All receptors come from a human donor in a cohort sampled during active COVID-19.

This rearrangement joins TRBV10-3 to TRBJ2-7; 8 positions match TRBD2. CDR3 length equals 16 residues. V was clipped by 0 bases and J by 2 bases; unmatched bases: 6. Looked up from germline, CDR1 is ENHRY and CDR2 is SYGVKD. The CDR3 sequence is CAISESGGRLTYEQYF. CDR3 sequence (DNA): TGTGCCATCAGTGAGTCGGGCGGGAGGCTCACCTACGAGCAGTACTTC.

This rearrangement joins TRBV27 to TRBJ2-1; D might be TRBD2 (5 bases). V shed 6 bases and J shed 5 bases, with 17 bases lying between them. This CDR3 has 15 amino acids. CDR1 MNHEY and CDR2 SMNVEV come from the germline V gene (reference sequence). CDR3 DNA: TGTGCCAGCAGAGGGTCCTTAGGGCGGGACAATGAGCAGTTCTTC. Residues: CASRGSLGRDNEQFF.

This clone was detected ten times or more. The genes are TRBV28 and TRBJ1-4; D unresolved. Germline V gene data show CDR1 as MDHEN and CDR2 as SYDVKM. CDR3 length: 14 residues. The germline V and J ends were trimmed by 5 bases and 5 bases, with 12 bases remaining between them. CDR3: CASSTRGGNEKLFF. CDR3 in DNA: TGTGCCAGCAGTACCAGAGGAGGGAATGAAAAACTGTTTTTT.

V is TRBV2 and J is TRBJ1-2; 7 bases agree with TRBD1. Germline CDR1 reads SNHLY; CDR2 reads FYNNEI. V lost 3 bases and J lost 4; bases outside the gene matches: 2. The CDR3 runs 13 residues. DNA for the CDR3: TGTGCCAGCAGTGAGACAGGGACCTATGGCTACACCTTC. This codes for CASSETGTYGYTF.

In this sample, this clone turned up once. The rearrangement links TRBV3-1 (or the pseudogene TRBV3-2) to TRBJ1-2, with 8 nucleotides matching TRBD1. Germline V lookup: CDR1 LGHDT, CDR2 YNNKEL (reference sequence). With V trimmed by 2 bases and J by 2 bases, 16 bases remained unmatched. The CDR3 runs to 19 residues. Here the CDR3 DNA reads TGTGCCAGCAGCCAAAAAGCCTCGGGACAGGAGAGTCAAAACTATGGCTACACCTTC. This sequence encodes CASSQKASGQESQNYGYTF.

V gene TRBV9 combines with J gene TRBJ2-7; 9 nucleotides match TRBD2. After removal of 3 bases from V and 6 bases from J, the junction contained 7 bases not matched to a gene. This CDR3 comprises 14 residues. Germline V lookup: CDR1 SGDLS, CDR2 YYNGEE. The CDR3 is CASSGLAGKGEQYF. CDR3 DNA: TGTGCCAGCAGCGGGCTAGCGGGGAAGGGCGAGCAGTACTTC. Drawing the rest from reference TRBV9 and TRBJ2-7, the complete variable domain is DSGVTQTPKHLITATGQRVTLRCSPRSGDLSVYWYQQSLDQGLQFLIQYYNGEERAKGNILERFSAQQFPDLHSELNLSSLELGDSALYFCASSGLAGKGEQYFGPGTRLTVT.

This clone occurred once. V gene TRBV4-1 combines with J gene TRBJ2-3, with a weak D call TRBD1 (6 bases). Trimming left V 4 bases short and J 4 bases short, with 12 bases between. The CDR3 length is 14 residues. Looked up from germline, CDR1 is MGHRA and CDR2 is YSYEKL. The CDR3 reads CASSLPRQADTQYF. The CDR3 nucleotides are TGCGCCAGCAGCCTTCCGCGACAGGCAGATACGCAGTATTTT.

The CDR3 is CASSESRTSGNTGELFF. DNA for the CDR3: TGTGCCAGCAGTGAGAGCCGGACTAGCGGGAACACCGGGGAGCTGTTTTTT. The chain combines TRBV25-1 with TRBJ2-2, with 10 nucleotides matching TRBD2. CDR3 length: 17 amino acids. V was pared by 3 bases and J by 1 base, with 5 bases of the junction left unmatched. Germline V CDR1 and CDR2: MGHDK, SYGVNS.

The chain has TRBV19 and TRBJ1-5; 11 nucleotides line up with TRBD1. Germline V gene data show CDR1 as LNHDA and CDR2 as SQIVND (reference sequence). V was pared by 7 bases and J by 6 bases, with 2 bases of the junction left unmatched. The CDR3 loop spans 13 amino acids. The CDR3 nucleotides read TGTGCCAGTAAGGACAGGGGGCTTCAGCCCCAGCATTTT. This translates into CASKDRGLQPQHF.

The chain joins TRBV18 to TRBJ2-2; 8 nucleotides line up with TRBD2. The V gene's germline CDR1 is KGHSH and CDR2 LQKENI. The V and J ends lost 5 bases and 0 bases, in that order; junction bases with no gene match: 11. This CDR3 region has 18 residues. The CDR3 sequence: CASSTGRLGLANTGELFF. The CDR3 DNA reads as TGTGCCAGCTCAACCGGGAGGCTGGGACTAGCGAACACCGGGGAGCTGTTTTTT.

For this clone: The junction differs from germline at one of its ends, possibly a read error. V gene TRBV7-2 combines with J gene TRBJ2-1; 11 bases match TRBD2. The CDR3 spans 15 residues. Germline-derived CDR1 and CDR2 are SGHTA and FQGNSA. The CDR3 spells CASRLDTSGRDEQFF. The CDR3 region has the DNA TGTGCCAGCAGATTAGACACTAGCGGGAGAGATGAGCAGTTCTTC. Full variable domain (outside the CDR3, taken from reference TRBV7-2 and TRBJ2-1): GAGVSQSPSNKVTEKGKDVELRCDPISGHTALYWYRQSLGQGLEFLIYFQGNSAPDKSGLPSDRFSAERTGGSVSTLTIQRTQQEDSAVYLCASRLDTSGRDEQFFGPGTRLTVL.

The chain employs TRBV5-4 and TRBJ2-5; TRBD1 matches at 10 bases. The CDR3 spans 16 residues. Trimming took 4 bases from V and 7 from J; bases not matched to a gene: 13. The germline CDR1 and CDR2 sequences are SGHNT and YYREEE (reference sequence). This CDR3 reads CASSVGTGDMGGTQYF. The CDR3 DNA follows: TGTGCCAGCAGCGTCGGGACAGGGGACATGGGAGGGACCCAGTACTTC.

The chain uses TRBV28 and TRBJ2-2; 8 bases agree with TRBD1. The V gene's germline CDR1 is MDHEN and CDR2 SYDVKM. J lost 4 bases, V lost 6 bases, and 7 bases had no gene match. The CDR3 runs 15 residues. CDR3 coding DNA: TGTGCCAGCAGACCTCGGACAGGGCCCACCGGGGAGCTGTTTTTT. This sequence encodes CASRPRTGPTGELFF.

This sequence joins TRBV19 and TRBJ2-3; 7 nucleotides match TRBD2. CDR3 length equals 15 residues. Germline loops: CDR1 LNHDA, CDR2 SQIVND (reference sequence). After removal of 5 bases from V and 2 bases from J, the junction contained 7 bases not matched to a gene. Written as DNA, the CDR3 is TGTGCCAGTAGTGTGGCGGGAGTCCCCACAGATACGCAGTATTTT. Amino acid sequence: CASSVAGVPTDTQYF.

The rearrangement uses TRBV7-9 and TRBJ2-5; perhaps TRBD2 as D (5 bases). CDR1 is SEHNR and CDR2 is FQNEAQ in the germline V gene (reference sequence). Between the trimmed V and J ends, which lost 6 bases and 6 bases, there was a span of 14 bases. CDR3 length equals 13 residues. In DNA form, the CDR3 reads TGTGCCAGCAGTCCGACAACGGGAAAGACCCAGTACTTC. It translates to CASSPTTGKTQYF.

The chain joins TRBV14 to TRBJ1-2; 7 positions match TRBD1. J lost 6 bases, V lost 6 bases, and 10 bases had no gene match. Germline V gene lookup returns CDR1 SGHDN and CDR2 FVKESK. The CDR3 sequence is 14 residues long. The CDR3: CASSPHRGGDGYTF. The CDR3 DNA is TGTGCCAGCAGTCCGCACAGGGGTGGCGATGGCTACACCTTC.

The chain employs TRBV6-5 and TRBJ1-1; maybe TRBD1 (5 bases). Germline V lookup: CDR1 MNHEY, CDR2 SVGAGI. The V end lost 6 bases, the J end lost 1 base, and 12 bases lay between the germline ends. This CDR3 contains 14 residues. This CDR3 reads CASSGQPENTEAFF. CDR3 DNA sequence: TGTGCCAGCAGCGGACAACCCGAGAACACTGAAGCTTTCTTT.

The table lists this clone with a few counts. DNA of the CDR3: TGTGCCATCAGTTCGAGCACTGAAGCTTTCTTT. This codes for CAISSSTEAFF. The V call is TRBV10-3, the J call TRBJ1-1, with D uncertain. The V end was cut by 5 bases, the J end by 4 bases, with 5 bases between. The germline gives CDR1 ENHRY, CDR2 SYGVKD. CDR3 length: 11 amino acids.